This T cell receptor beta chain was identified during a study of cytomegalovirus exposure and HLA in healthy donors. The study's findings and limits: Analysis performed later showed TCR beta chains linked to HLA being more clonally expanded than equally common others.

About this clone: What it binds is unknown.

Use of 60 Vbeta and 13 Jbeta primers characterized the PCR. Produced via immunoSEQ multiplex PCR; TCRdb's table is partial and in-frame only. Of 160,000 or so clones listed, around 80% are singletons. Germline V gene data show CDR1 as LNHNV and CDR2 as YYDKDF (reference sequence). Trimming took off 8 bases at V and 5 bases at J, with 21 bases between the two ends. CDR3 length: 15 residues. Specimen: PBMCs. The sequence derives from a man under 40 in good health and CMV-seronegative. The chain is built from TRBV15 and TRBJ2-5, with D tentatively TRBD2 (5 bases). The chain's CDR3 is CATASGIGLEETQYF. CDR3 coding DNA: TGTGCCACCGCCTCCGGGATAGGGCTAGAGGAGACCCAGTACTTC.